The clone carrying this TCR beta chain occurred a few times. The antigen is undetermined. The V gene's germline CDR1 is MRHNA and CDR2 SNTAGT. V dropped 2 bases and J dropped 0 bases, with 6 bases sitting between them. There are 14 residues in the CDR3. The record originates from a study of blood T cells in healthy people across ages. General study points: Naive T cell percentage by flow cytometry tracked strongly with beta diversity. Greater diversity and more naive CD4+ cells were seen in long-lived donors than in aged donors.

A J-beta primer mix and a sample-barcoded 5' primer were used in a second PCR of roughly 7 to 12 cycles. TCRdb redid the calling of the 5' RACE reads with MiXCR, one entry per CDR3 protein. This sample has some 780,000 distinct CDR3 sequences, with roughly 56% found just once. Input material: blood. The TCR originated in a man aged 35-49 years in good health. The rearrangement links TRBV6-4 to TRBJ2-3; possibly TRBD2 for D (5 bases). Here the CDR3 reads CASSDDYSTDTQYF. CDR3 bases: TGTGCCAGCAGTGACGACTACAGCACAGATACGCAGTATTTT.